The clone carrying this T cell receptor beta chain has at least ten counts. What it binds is not known. Naive CD8 T cells were FACS-sorted by CD8+CD4-CCR7+CD45RA+ markers. This sample is drawn from a study of molecular identifiers for immune sequencing clone quantification. Background on the study: Naive CD8 RNA (around 20,000 or 100,000 cells) was divided into five aliquots, with four sequenced. Study-wide findings and caveats: Clones that had above 20 RNA copies took up over 99% of effector molecules but under 1% in naive cells.

J was trimmed by 4 bases and V by 2 bases; bases with no gene match: 8. CDR1 is SNHLY and CDR2 is FYNNEI in the germline V gene. This CDR3 region has 16 residues. Methods described previously, with TCR primers listed, were used for bulk TCR libraries. TCRdb called the PCR reads again in MiXCR, with one record for every CDR3 protein. The table records approximately 550,000 distinct CDR3 sequences, 20% to 25% of them present only once. The receptor was isolated from a human donor in good health. Some libraries in this study had Jurkat cell RNA spiked in. The sequenced sample was naive CD8+ T cells from blood, with Jurkat cell RNA spiked in. The subset denotes: FACS-sorted CD8+CD4-CCR7+CD45RA+ naive T cells. J is TRBJ1-5 and V is TRBV2, with 7 bases aligning to TRBD1. CDR3 region: CASSERARGVNQPQHF. CDR3 nucleotide sequence: TGTGCCAGCAGTGAAAGGGCCAGGGGGGTGAATCAGCCCCAGCATTTT.